Detailed here is one TCR beta chain. The data belong to a study of blood T cell repertoires in COVID-19. Per the original methods: From reference gene primer amplification, estimates of nucleated cell counts were derived. Produced via immunoSEQ multiplex PCR; TCRdb's table is partial and in-frame only. V and J calls and clone size come straight from that table; D and trimming were deduced from the DNA. This sample carries about 400,000 clones, approximately 88% of them seen once, and the ten largest clones take more than 0.9%. Individuals aged about 18 to 95 years were recruited from approximately 22 US areas. The receptor was derived from a woman aged 25 to 45 with acute COVID-19. The sequencing input was PBMCs or T cells enriched from blood (not recorded which).

The CDR3 spells CASSPPGNNEQFF. CDR3 DNA sequence: TGTGCCAGCAGCCCGCCGGGAAACAATGAGCAGTTCTTC. The chain employs TRBV13 and TRBJ2-1; TRBD2 might be the D (5 bases). Trimming removed 5 bases at V and 5 bases at J, with 10 bases between. Germline V lookup: CDR1 PRHDT, CDR2 FYEKMQ (reference sequence). CDR3 size: 13 residues.